Presented here are 30 T cell receptor beta chains from one specimen sequenced in a study of blood T cells in healthy people across ages. A second PCR of 7 to 11 cycles used a sample-barcoded 5' primer and a J-beta primer mix. Each CDR3 protein gets one entry after TCRdb re-called the 5' RACE reads with MiXCR. The top ten hold 6.5% to 8% of the sample, which has roughly 1,300,000 distinct CDR3 sequences, around 59% seen once. Material: blood. These TCRs come from a man between 18 and 35 years old in good health.

This clonotype was counted a few times. This chain links TRBV6-6 with TRBJ2-7; D unresolved. CDR1 is MNHNY and CDR2 is SVGAGI in the germline V gene (reference sequence). Trimming removed 5 bases from V and 5 bases from J, with 13 bases in between. The CDR3 extends over 13 amino acids. CDR3: CASSLDGAHEQYF. As DNA, the CDR3 is TGTGCCAGCAGTCTGGACGGAGCCCACGAGCAGTACTTC.

The genes are TRBV7-9 and TRBJ1-2; TRBD1 is a possible D gene (6 bases). Deletions cut 5 bases from V and 7 bases from J, with 23 bases between. This CDR3 has 16 residues. Germline loops: CDR1 SEHNR, CDR2 FQNEAQ (reference sequence). CDR3 region: CASSAGQGESAGGYTF. In DNA form, the CDR3 reads TGTGCCAGCAGCGCGGGACAAGGGGAGTCTGCGGGTGGCTACACCTTC.

The chain recombines TRBV6-5 with TRBJ2-7, with D maybe TRBD2 (7 bases). The CDR3 is 14 amino acids. V lost 4 bases to trimming and J lost 5 bases, with 15 bases between them. Germline V lookup: CDR1 MNHEY, CDR2 SVGAGI. CDR3 DNA: TGTGCCAGCAGTTTGGGGGGGCCACGCCACGAGCAGTACTTC. Translating gives CASSLGGPRHEQYF.

In its sample, this clonotype was seen a few times. The rearrangement uses TRBV5-5 and TRBJ1-1, with D possibly TRBD1 on 5 matching bases. The germline V and J ends were trimmed by 7 bases and 6 bases, with 16 bases remaining between them. CDR3 length: 13 amino acids. CDR1 SGHKS and CDR2 YYEKEE come from the germline V gene (reference sequence). CDR3 amino acids: CASAQGFGSEAFF. The CDR3 DNA reads TGTGCCAGCGCCCAGGGTTTTGGGTCTGAAGCTTTCTTT.

The table lists this clonotype with a few counts. The rearrangement joins TRBV20-1 to TRBJ2-2; D is possibly TRBD2 (6 bases). Germline V gene data show CDR1 as DFQATT and CDR2 as SNEGSKA (reference sequence). The V and J ends lost 0 bases and 6 bases respectively, with 17 bases between them. This CDR3 spans 16 amino acids. CDR3 loop: CSARDPSLGGAGELFF. The CDR3 DNA reads as TGCAGTGCTAGAGACCCTAGTCTCGGGGGAGCCGGGGAGCTGTTTTTT.

The V call is TRBV29-1, the J call TRBJ1-2, with D possibly TRBD1 on 5 matching bases. Germline V CDR1 and CDR2: SQVTM, ANQGSEA. Deletions cut 3 bases from V and 6 bases from J, with 23 bases between. The CDR3 is 16 residues long. CDR3 residues: CSVDHRGYSGNDGYTF. In DNA, the CDR3 is TGCAGCGTTGATCATCGGGGGTACTCTGGAAACGATGGCTACACCTTC. Full variable domain (rest looked up from reference TRBV29-1 and TRBJ1-2): SAVISQKPSRDICQRGTSLTIQCQVDSQVTMMFWYRQQPGQSLTLIATANQGSEATYESGFVIDKFPISRPNLTFSTLTVSNMSPEDSSIYLCSVDHRGYSGNDGYTFGSGTRLTVV.

The CDR3 DNA reads as TGCGCCAGCAGCGTGGACAGGGTCAGCTACGAGCAGTACTTC. It yields the protein CASSVDRVSYEQYF. The rearrangement links TRBV5-1 to TRBJ2-7, with 8 bases that match TRBD1. The V gene's germline CDR1 is SGHRS and CDR2 YFSETQ. V dropped 4 bases and J dropped 3; count of bases not matched to a gene: 6. The CDR3 totals 14 residues. Filled out from reference TRBV5-1 and TRBJ2-7, the complete variable domain reads KAGVTQTPRYLIKTRGQQVTLSCSPISGHRSVSWYQQTPGQGLQFLFEYFSETQRNKGNFPGRFSGRQFSNSRSEMNVSTLELGDSALYLCASSVDRVSYEQYFGPGTRLTVT.

CDR3 region: CSVGAGRAYEQYF. The CDR3 bases are TGCAGCGTTGGAGCAGGGCGGGCCTACGAGCAGTACTTC. The rearrangement uses TRBV29-1 and TRBJ2-7, with D perhaps assigned TRBD1 or TRBD2 (5 bases each). This CDR3 contains 13 residues. In germline, CDR1 is SQVTM, CDR2 ANQGSEA. Deletions cut 4 bases from V and 2 bases from J, with 12 bases between.

This clonotype was detected a few times. J is TRBJ1-2 and V is TRBV6-5, with 12 nucleotides matching TRBD1. The length of the CDR3 is 15 residues. J was trimmed by 8 bases and V by 5 bases; bases with no gene match: 9. CDR1 and CDR2 from the germline V gene are MNHEY and SVGAGI. CDR3 region: CASSTPGQGAEGYTF. CDR3 sequence (DNA): TGTGCCAGCAGTACCCCGGGACAGGGGGCAGAGGGCTACACCTTC.

This rearrangement joins TRBV4-1 to TRBJ1-1; maybe TRBD1 (6 bases). This CDR3 contains 16 residues. CDR1 is MGHRA and CDR2 is YSYEKL in the germline V gene. V lost 5 bases and J lost 1, with 17 bases in between. CDR3 region: CASSDQGGGANTEAFF. The CDR3, as DNA: TGCGCCAGCAGCGACCAAGGGGGAGGAGCGAACACTGAAGCTTTCTTT.

This clonotype was counted only a few times. The chain is built from TRBV29-1 and TRBJ2-5; the D call may be TRBD1 or TRBD2 (6 bases each). The end of the DNA fits TRBJ2-7 better, so the J call may be wrong. The germline V gene encodes CDR1 SQVTM and CDR2 ANQGSEA. This CDR3 has 17 residues. CDR3 nucleotides: TGCAGCGTTGAAGGATACAGTTCGCGGGACAAGGAATCCGAGCAGTACTTC. It yields the protein CSVEGYSSRDKESEQYF.

The chain uses TRBV7-2 and TRBJ2-6, with D perhaps TRBD1 (6 bases). Germline V gives CDR1 SGHTA, CDR2 FQGNSA. The CDR3 spans 17 residues. V was cut by 0 bases and J by 0 bases, with 9 bases left in between. The CDR3 loop reads CASSLAGHISGANVLTF. The CDR3 region has the DNA TGTGCCAGCAGCTTAGCGGGACATATCTCTGGGGCCAACGTCCTGACTTTC. The variable domain in full, completed from reference TRBV7-2 and TRBJ2-6, reads GAGVSQSPSNKVTEKGKDVELRCDPISGHTALYWYRQSLGQGLEFLIYFQGNSAPDKSGLPSDRFSAERTGGSVSTLTIQRTQQEDSAVYLCASSLAGHISGANVLTFGAGSRLTVL.

The chain links TRBV20-1 to TRBJ2-3, with 12 bases fitting TRBD2. V was pared by 0 bases and J by 4 bases, with 2 bases of the junction left unmatched. The CDR3 is 15 residues long. Per the germline V gene, CDR1 is DFQATT and CDR2 is SNEGSKA (reference sequence). In nucleotides, the CDR3 is TGCAGTGCTAGAGACCTAGCGGGAGGGCCAGATACGCAGTATTTT. Residues: CSARDLAGGPDTQYF.

The J gene is TRBJ1-4, the V gene TRBV11-2; 7 bases match TRBD1. The CDR3 sequence is 16 residues long. V trimming: 2 bases; J trimming: 6 bases; junction bases outside the gene matches: 9. Germline CDR1 and CDR2: SGHAT and FQNNGV. The CDR3: CASSLPSDRTYEKLFF. Here the CDR3 DNA reads TGTGCCAGCAGCTTACCTTCGGACAGGACCTATGAAAAACTGTTTTTT.

The rearrangement uses TRBV3-1 and TRBJ2-3, with TRBD2 identical over 10 bases. CDR3 size: 15 residues. Trimming at V came to 0 bases and at J to 7 bases, leaving 4 bases not matched to a gene. Germline-derived CDR1 and CDR2 are LGHDT and YNNKEL (reference sequence). The CDR3: CASSQEAGGPNTQYF. The CDR3 DNA reads TGTGCCAGCAGCCAAGAAGCGGGGGGGCCGAATACGCAGTATTTT.

This chain uses TRBV6-6 with TRBJ2-1; 8 nucleotides match TRBD2. In germline, CDR1 is MNHNY, CDR2 SVGAGI (reference sequence). Losses at the gene ends were 0 bases for V and 15 bases for J; bases not matched to a gene: 7. CDR3 length: 13 amino acids. As DNA, the CDR3 is TGTGCCAGCAGTTACTCGGGCGGGGGGCACGTGTTCTTC. It yields the protein CASSYSGGGHVFF.

This chain links TRBV10-3 with TRBJ2-3, with 9 bases aligning to TRBD1. V was clipped by 4 bases and J by 3 bases; unmatched bases: 2. The germline CDR1 and CDR2 sequences are ENHRY and SYGVKD. The CDR3 totals 14 residues. The CDR3 DNA reads TGTGCCATCAGTGGGGACAGGGATACAGATACGCAGTATTTT. Translation: CAISGDRDTDTQYF.

This clonotype was detected only once. A read error may be the cause here, since a much bigger clone is one base away. The genes are TRBV29-1 and TRBJ1-1; 7 nucleotides match TRBD1. The CDR3 spans 13 residues. CDR1 SQVTM and CDR2 ANQGSEA come from the germline V gene. After removal of 4 bases from V and 6 bases from J, the junction contained 8 bases not matched to a gene. The CDR3 DNA reads TGCAGCGTTGCGGCCTCAACAGGGGCTGAAGCTTTCTTT. This gives the protein CSVAASTGAEAFF. Combining the CDR3 with reference TRBV29-1 and TRBJ1-1 gives the whole variable domain SAVISQKPSRDICQRGTSLTIQCQVDSQVTMMFWYRQQPGQSLTLIATANQGSEATYESGFVIDKFPISRPNLTFSTLTVSNMSPEDSSIYLCSVAASTGAEAFFGQGTRLTVV.

The V gene is TRBV7-8, the J gene TRBJ1-1, with D perhaps matching TRBD1 (5 bases). This CDR3 region has 15 residues. Trimming took off 1 base at V and 7 bases at J, with 16 bases between the two ends. Germline CDR1 and CDR2: SGHVS and FQNEAQ. DNA for the CDR3: TGTGCCAGCAGCTTAGGGGTGGGGCAGCTCGGTGAAGCTTTCTTT. It translates to CASSLGVGQLGEAFF. Variable domain in full (rest from reference TRBV7-8 and TRBJ1-1): GAGVSQSPRYKVAKRGQDVALRCDPISGHVSLFWYQQALGQGPEFLTYFQNEAQLDKSGLPSDRFFAERPEGSVSTLKIQRTQQEDSAVYLCASSLGVGQLGEAFFGQGTRLTVV.

The J gene is TRBJ2-5, the V gene TRBV27, with D perhaps assigned TRBD1 or TRBD2 (5 bases each). Germline lookup yields CDR1 MNHEY and CDR2 SMNVEV (reference sequence). V was cut by 3 bases and J by 1 base, with 9 bases left in between. The CDR3 is 14 amino acids. The CDR3, as DNA: TGTGCCAGCAGTTTTAGTGGGACCCAAGAGACCCAGTACTTC. The encoded protein is CASSFSGTQETQYF.

This clonotype was detected only once. The V gene is TRBV24-1, the J gene TRBJ2-7, with 13 bases matching TRBD2. Germline V gene sequence: CDR1 KGHDR, CDR2 SFDVKD. The CDR3 length is 16 residues. With 3 bases clipped from V and 7 bases from J, the junction kept 8 bases outside the gene matches. CDR3 coding DNA: TGTGCCACCAGTGATCCCGGGACTAGCGGGGACAATGAGCAGTACTTC. Its translation: CATSDPGTSGDNEQYF.

The chain joins TRBV5-1 to TRBJ1-2; 9 bases fit TRBD1. CDR1 and CDR2 from the germline V gene are SGHRS and YFSETQ. Unmatched junction bases numbered 6, after V lost 2 bases and J lost 4 bases. The CDR3 loop spans 15 amino acids. The CDR3 spells CASSFRTGAAYGYTF. The CDR3 DNA reads TGCGCCAGCAGCTTCCGGACAGGGGCAGCCTATGGCTACACCTTC.

This clonotype occurred a few times. The chain combines TRBV7-2 with TRBJ2-1, with a weak D call TRBD2 (6 bases). Looked up from germline, CDR1 is SGHTA and CDR2 is FQGNSA. The CDR3 spans 13 residues. V was shortened by 4 bases and J by 7 bases, with 11 bases between the two germline ends. CDR3 protein: CASSSRRANEQFF. The CDR3 DNA follows: TGTGCCAGCAGCTCTCGGAGGGCTAATGAGCAGTTCTTC.

The chain has TRBV4-1 and TRBJ2-3, with D perhaps TRBD2 (7 bases). The V end was cut by 4 bases, the J end by 4 bases, with 21 bases between. This CDR3 has 17 amino acids. The germline V gene has CDR1 MGHRA and CDR2 YSYEKL. Here the CDR3 reads CASSPELGLGGADTQYF. The DNA for the CDR3 is TGCGCCAGCAGCCCAGAGTTAGGACTAGGGGGGGCAGATACGCAGTATTTT.

This clonotype appeared a single time. The V gene is TRBV7-9, the J gene TRBJ2-3, with D perhaps being TRBD1 or TRBD2 (5 bases each). CDR3 size: 16 residues. The V end lost 6 bases, the J end lost 1 base, and 17 bases lay between the germline ends. From germline, CDR1 is SEHNR and CDR2 FQNEAQ (reference sequence). As DNA, the CDR3 is TGTGCCAGCAGTTTGGGACCCACAGTCCGCACAGATACGCAGTATTTT. The encoded protein is CASSLGPTVRTDTQYF.

V usage is TRBV4-1 and J usage is TRBJ2-7, with TRBD1 matching over 9 bases. Trimming removed 0 bases from V and 6 bases from J; junction bases left unmatched: 6. Germline assignment: CDR1 MGHRA and CDR2 YSYEKL. This CDR3 region has 15 residues. For the CDR3, the DNA is TGCGCCAGCAGCCAAGATCCGGGACAGGGTGTCGAGCAGTACTTC. Translated, it gives CASSQDPGQGVEQYF.

The rearrangement uses TRBV27 and TRBJ2-5, with TRBD1 identical over 10 bases. The ends lost 6 bases at V and 3 bases at J; junction bases unmatched: 7. The CDR3 length is 15 residues. Germline V CDR1 and CDR2: MNHEY, SMNVEV (reference sequence). The DNA for the CDR3 is TGTGCCAGCAGCACGCTGACAGGGGGCGAAGAGACCCAGTACTTC. Its protein is CASSTLTGGEETQYF.

J is TRBJ2-2 and V is TRBV5-1; 9 bases align to TRBD2. V was clipped by 0 bases and J by 2 bases; unmatched bases: 8. Germline V gene lookup returns CDR1 SGHRS and CDR2 YFSETQ. The CDR3 has 18 residues. In nucleotides, the CDR3 is TGCGCCAGCAGCTTGGCCCCTAGCGGGGTACTCAACACCGGGGAGCTGTTTTTT. Its protein product is CASSLAPSGVLNTGELFF.

This clonotype was counted between two and nine times. The chain uses TRBV27 and TRBJ2-4, with a tentative D call TRBD1 (5 bases). The better agreement between TRBJ2-7 and the DNA end casts doubt on the J call. CDR3 length: 14 residues. Germline V gene sequence: CDR1 MNHEY, CDR2 SMNVEV (reference sequence). DNA for the CDR3: TGTGCCAGCAACCCCGGTGGCAGGGTGTACGAGCAGTACTTC. It is translated as CASNPGGRVYEQYF.

There are a few counts of this clonotype. The chain links TRBV7-9 to TRBJ2-1; 10 bases align to TRBD1. The CDR3 sequence is 15 residues long. The germline gives CDR1 SEHNR, CDR2 FQNEAQ (reference sequence). J was trimmed by 5 bases and V by 5 bases; bases with no gene match: 6. The CDR3 here is CASSPPGQGNNEQFF. CDR3 nucleotide sequence: TGTGCCAGCAGCCCACCGGGACAGGGGAACAATGAGCAGTTCTTC.